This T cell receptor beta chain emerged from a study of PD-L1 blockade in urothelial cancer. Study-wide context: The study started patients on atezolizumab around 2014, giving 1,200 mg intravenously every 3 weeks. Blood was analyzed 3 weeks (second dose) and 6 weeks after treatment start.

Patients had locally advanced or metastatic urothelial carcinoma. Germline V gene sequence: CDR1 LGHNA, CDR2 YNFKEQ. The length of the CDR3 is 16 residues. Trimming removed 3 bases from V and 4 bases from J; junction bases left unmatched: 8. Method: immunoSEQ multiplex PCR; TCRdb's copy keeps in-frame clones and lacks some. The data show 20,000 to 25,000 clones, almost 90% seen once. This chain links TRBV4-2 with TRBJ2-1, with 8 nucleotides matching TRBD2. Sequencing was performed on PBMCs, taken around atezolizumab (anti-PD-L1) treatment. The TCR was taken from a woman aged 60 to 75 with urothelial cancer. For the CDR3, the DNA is TGTGCCAGCAGCCAGGAAACGACTAGCGTGTACAATGAGCAGTTCTTC. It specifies CASSQETTSVYNEQFF.